This T cell receptor (beta chain) was captured in a study of T-cell memory formation after mild COVID-19. A word on this clonotype: The antigen is not known.

The CDR3 runs 15 residues. V shed 3 bases and J shed 0 bases, with 10 bases lying between them. Germline loops: CDR1 SGHRS, CDR2 YFSETQ. Study-wide points: There was a balanced CD4/CD8 profile in clones contracting day 15 to 85, and later expanders leaned CD4+. Among contracting clones, CD4+ were mainly CM/EM and CD8+ enriched in EMRA.

5'RACE primed from the constant segment yielded TCR alpha and TCR beta cDNA libraries bearing sample barcodes and UMIs. TCRdb passed the 5' RACE reads through MiXCR, listing each CDR3 protein once. The sample records hundreds of thousands of distinct CDR3 sequences, 15% to 25% being singletons. Sequenced material: PBMCs or a T cell subset sorted from them (not recorded which). The gene calls are TRBV5-1 and TRBJ2-1, with D unclear. This clonotype originated in an adult woman who had mild COVID-19 (a few samples of this study predate the infection). Cell type and time point are not known. DNA of the CDR3: TGCGCCAGCAGCTGGCGACCTAGCTCCTACAATGAGCAGTTCTTC. Translating gives CASSWRPSSYNEQFF.